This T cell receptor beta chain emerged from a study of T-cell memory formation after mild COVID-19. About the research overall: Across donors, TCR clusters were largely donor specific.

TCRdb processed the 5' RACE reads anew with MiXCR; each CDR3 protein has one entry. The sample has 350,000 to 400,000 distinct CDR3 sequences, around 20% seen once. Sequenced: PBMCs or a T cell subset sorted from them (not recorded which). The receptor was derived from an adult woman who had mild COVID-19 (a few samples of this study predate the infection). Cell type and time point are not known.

The CDR3 loop reads CASSSKLAGGPRTWNEQFF. CDR3 coding DNA: TGTGCCAGCAGTTCTAAACTAGCGGGAGGTCCCAGGACGTGGAATGAGCAGTTCTTC. The gene calls are TRBV27 and TRBJ2-1, with 12 bases fitting TRBD2. The germline CDR1 and CDR2 sequences are MNHEY and SMNVEV (reference sequence). CDR3 size: 19 residues. Trimming cost V 4 bases and J 7 bases; bases outside gene matches: 17.